This T cell receptor beta chain is from a study of T cell responses to AZD1222 COVID-19 vaccine. Study results and limitations: Breadth and depth of Spike-specific TCRs rose after two AZD1222 doses. Repertoires were obtained solely post-peak T cell response. Baseline serostatus was positive in only six AZD1222 recipients.

V shed 6 bases and J shed 1 base, with 21 bases lying between them. Germline CDR1 SEHNR, CDR2 FQNEAQ (reference sequence). This CDR3 has 18 residues. The method was immunoSEQ multiplex PCR; TCRdb's version includes in-frame clones alone and lacks a portion of them. This sample has about 56,000 clones; less than 90% occur once, and the top ten carry 6.9%. In this sample, this clone turned up once. The antigen is undetermined. The sequence was collected from an adult who received the AZD1222 COVID-19 vaccine. Sequences were derived from peripheral blood, sampled 28 days after the second AZD1222 dose. The chain has TRBV7-9 and TRBJ2-2; TRBD1 might be the D (5 bases). This chain's CDR3 is CASSLRPSFDRNTGELFF. Here the CDR3 DNA reads TGTGCCAGCAGTCTCCGGCCCTCCTTCGACAGGAACACCGGGGAGCTGTTTTTT.